This T cell receptor (beta chain) stems from a study of blood T cell repertoires in COVID-19. Background on the study: Specimens from acute and convalescent COVID-19 originated in the United States, Italy and Spain. PBMCs, B-cell-depleted T cells, or T cells were the source of the cDNA or gDNA that made up the material.

Per the study methods: Using reference gene primer amplification, nucleated cell counts were estimated. Generated by immunoSEQ multiplex PCR, the TCRdb table keeps only in-frame clones and is missing some. D and trimming were read from the DNA, whereas the V and J calls and clone size are those reported in that table. The table lists about 15,000 clones, 70% to 90% of them singletons. This clone was found once. V was clipped by 7 bases and J by 1 base, with 8 bases between them. There are 13 residues in the CDR3. Germline CDR1 reads MNHEY; CDR2 reads SVGAGI. This chain links TRBV6-5 with TRBJ2-1; a weak D match, TRBD1 (6 bases). The TCR sequence derives from a woman aged 70-85 years in a cohort sampled during active or convalescent COVID-19. Specimen: peripheral blood. The CDR3 protein is CASKQGSYNEQFF. For the CDR3, the DNA is TGTGCCAGCAAACAGGGTTCCTACAATGAGCAGTTCTTC.